A single sample gave rise to the 7 T cell receptor beta chains below, sequenced in a study of blood T cell repertoires in COVID-19. Profiling relied on immunoSEQ multiplex PCR, and the TCRdb table lists in-frame clones only, not all of them. The table has 250,000 to 350,000 clones, roughly 87% seen once. The sequencing sample was made of peripheral blood. The receptor set was obtained from a man younger than 35 with active or convalescent COVID-19.

V and J are TRBV4-1 and TRBJ1-4; the D gene is possibly TRBD1 (5 bases). Trimming cost V 4 bases and J 4 bases, with 16 bases left between them. This CDR3 comprises 16 residues. CDR1 is MGHRA, CDR2 YSYEKL, per germline. For the CDR3, the DNA is TGCGCCAGCAGCCCCCTTGTAGGGGTGGTTAATGAAAAACTGTTTTTT. This translates into CASSPLVGVVNEKLFF.

CDR3: CASSQGRDRGSPLHF. The CDR3 DNA reads TGTGCCAGCAGCCAGGGCCGGGACAGGGGTTCACCCCTCCACTTT. The gene calls are TRBV4-2 and TRBJ1-6, with 10 positions matching TRBD1. The V gene's germline CDR1 is LGHNA and CDR2 YNFKEQ. V dropped 3 bases and J dropped 9; count of bases not matched to a gene: 5. This CDR3 contains 15 residues.

This clone was observed a single time. This chain connects TRBV3-1 (or the pseudogene TRBV3-2) to TRBJ2-7, with a weak D call TRBD2 (5 bases). V lost 4 bases and J lost 2, with 12 bases in between. The CDR3 loop spans 14 amino acids. CDR1 and CDR2 from the germline V gene are LGHDT and YNNKEL (reference sequence). The CDR3 nucleotides are TGTGCCAGCAGCCGAGACGGACTTACCTACGAGCAGTACTTC. Encoded protein: CASSRDGLTYEQYF.

V usage is TRBV30 and J usage is TRBJ1-1; TRBD1 might be the D (6 bases). Germline V gene lookup returns CDR1 GTSNPN and CDR2 SVGIG (reference sequence). The CDR3 length is 16 residues. V was clipped by 0 bases and J by 0 bases, with 14 bases between them. CDR3 nucleotide sequence: TGTGCCTGGAGTGTTATCCTCGACAGGATGAACACTGAAGCTTTCTTT. Residues: CAWSVILDRMNTEAFF.

The V gene is TRBV7-8, the J gene TRBJ1-6; D possibly corresponds to TRBD1 (6 bases). Trimming removed 5 bases at V and 10 bases at J, with 21 bases between. CDR3 length: 16 amino acids. Germline V CDR1 and CDR2: SGHVS, FQNEAQ. Here the CDR3 reads CASSIGLGQVGSPLHF. The CDR3 bases are TGTGCCAGCAGCATCGGCTTGGGACAAGTAGGGTCACCCCTCCACTTT. The entire variable domain, with the rest obtained from reference TRBV7-8 and TRBJ1-6, is as follows: GAGVSQSPRYKVAKRGQDVALRCDPISGHVSLFWYQQALGQGPEFLTYFQNEAQLDKSGLPSDRFFAERPEGSVSTLKIQRTQQEDSAVYLCASSIGLGQVGSPLHFGNGTRLTVT.

The chain joins TRBV10-3 to TRBJ2-7; 7 bases are shared with TRBD1. Losses at the gene ends were 11 bases for V and 1 base for J; bases not matched to a gene: 8. The CDR3 runs to 13 residues. Germline-derived CDR1 and CDR2 are ENHRY and SYGVKD. CDR3: CASSGTASYEQYF. DNA for the CDR3: TGTGCCTCCTCCGGGACAGCATCCTACGAGCAGTACTTC.

Here the CDR3 reads CASSPRTGGRYEQYF. Here the CDR3 DNA reads TGTGCCAGTAGTCCTCGGACAGGGGGTAGGTACGAGCAGTACTTC. The chain joins TRBV19 to TRBJ2-7; TRBD1 agrees at 10 bases. J was trimmed by 4 bases and V by 5 bases; bases with no gene match: 8. Germline values: CDR1 LNHDA, CDR2 SQIVND (reference sequence). The CDR3 runs to 15 residues. The entire variable domain, with the rest obtained from reference TRBV19 and TRBJ2-7, is as follows: DGGITQSPKYLFRKEGQNVTLSCEQNLNHDAMYWYRQDPGQGLRLIYYSQIVNDFQKGDIAEGYSVSREKKESFPLTVTSAQKNPTAFYLCASSPRTGGRYEQYFGPGTRLTVT.